This passage covers 31 T cell receptor beta chains from one sample sequenced in a study of cytomegalovirus exposure and HLA in healthy donors (dated by TCRdb to the late 2010s). The library was generated by the immunoSEQ multiplex PCR assay. The table comes from immuneACCESS by way of TCRdb, which keeps in-frame sequences with V and J called. Part of the clones is missing from these tables; in studies checked, under half for an unresolved V gene and the rest for unknown reasons. Counted in this sample were 65,000 or so clones; 92% of them appeared once. The top ten clones comprise over 1% of the sample. Material: PBMCs. The receptors shown here come from a woman between 18 and 29 years old in good health and CMV-seronegative.

The chain combines TRBV5-1 with TRBJ1-5, with D hard to call. CDR3 size: 13 residues. Trimming removed 2 bases from V and 7 bases from J, with 10 bases in between. Germline V gene data show CDR1 as SGHRS and CDR2 as YFSETQ. The CDR3 loop reads CASSFSGGQPQHF. The CDR3 bases are TGCGCCAGCAGCTTCTCAGGTGGGCAGCCCCAGCATTTT.

The chain links TRBV7-9 to TRBJ1-1; the D gene is possibly TRBD1 (6 bases). Germline assignment: CDR1 SEHNR and CDR2 FQNEAQ (reference sequence). This CDR3 has 14 residues. Trimming cost V 4 bases and J 4 bases, with 13 bases left between them. The CDR3 DNA is TGTGCCAGCAGCTCTCTCAGGGGTACCACTGAAGCTTTCTTT. Translating gives CASSSLRGTTEAFF.

V gene TRBV6-5 combines with J gene TRBJ1-1, with D possibly TRBD1 on 5 matching bases. The V end lost 8 bases, the J end lost 0 bases, and 16 bases lay between the germline ends. Germline V gene data show CDR1 as MNHEY and CDR2 as SVGAGI. This CDR3 spans 15 amino acids. CDR3 sequence: CASYGPGVMNTEAFF. The CDR3 nucleotides are TGTGCCAGCTACGGCCCGGGGGTGATGAACACTGAAGCTTTCTTT.

This clone is a singleton in its sample. The chain links TRBV5-1 to TRBJ1-1; tentatively, D is TRBD1 (6 bases). The CDR3 loop spans 14 amino acids. V gave up 4 bases and J gave up 8 bases, with 18 bases separating them. The germline V gene has CDR1 SGHRS and CDR2 YFSETQ. The CDR3 loop is CASSPGDKGGEAFF. The CDR3 DNA reads as TGCGCCAGCAGCCCAGGGGACAAAGGGGGAGAAGCTTTCTTT.

A few counts support this clone. This chain connects TRBV27 to TRBJ1-6; weak D call: TRBD1 (5 bases). The CDR3 totals 15 residues. V dropped 3 bases and J dropped 7 bases, with 13 bases sitting between them. Germline CDR1 is MNHEY and CDR2 is SMNVEV (reference sequence). The CDR3 DNA is TGTGCCAGCAGTTTCCTCTGGGAGGGGAATTCACCCCTCCACTTT. As protein: CASSFLWEGNSPLHF.

The V call is TRBV11-1, the J call TRBJ2-7, with a weak D call TRBD1 (6 bases). The germline CDR1 and CDR2 sequences are SGHAT and FQDESV (reference sequence). The CDR3 spans 15 residues. Trimming removed 5 bases from V and 2 bases from J, with 16 bases in between. The CDR3 sequence is CASSHHGDTAYEQYF. The CDR3 DNA is TGTGCCAGCAGCCACCATGGGGACACCGCCTACGAGCAGTACTTC.

In its sample, this clone was seen a few times. This rearrangement joins TRBV6-1 to TRBJ2-2; D possibly corresponds to TRBD1 (6 bases). Trimming removed 3 bases at V and 7 bases at J, with 18 bases between. The germline V gene encodes CDR1 MNHNS and CDR2 SASEGT. The CDR3 runs 16 residues. The CDR3, as DNA: TGTGCCAGCAGTGACGGACAGAGGGCGTTCGGCGGGGAGCTGTTTTTT. Amino acid sequence: CASSDGQRAFGGELFF.

The V call is TRBV7-8, the J call TRBJ2-1; the D gene is possibly TRBD2 (5 bases). CDR1 and CDR2 (germline): SGHVS, FQNEAQ. V was pared by 4 bases and J by 9 bases, with 13 bases between. The CDR3 spans 13 residues. DNA for the CDR3: TGTGCCAGCAGCTCTCAGCGGTCAGGTGAGCAGTTCTTC. It yields the protein CASSSQRSGEQFF.

The rearrangement links TRBV19 to TRBJ2-7; 13 bases map to TRBD2. J gave up 2 bases and V 5 bases, and 18 bases lay outside the gene matches. The CDR3 sequence is 20 residues long. Germline-derived CDR1 and CDR2 are LNHDA and SQIVND (reference sequence). The CDR3 reads CASSAGKTGTSGTLPYEQYF. CDR3 DNA: TGTGCCAGTAGTGCGGGAAAAACGGGGACTAGCGGGACCCTACCCTACGAGCAGTACTTC.

The rearrangement links TRBV11-2 to TRBJ1-2; D might be TRBD1 (6 bases). V was cut by 2 bases and J by 4 bases, with 11 bases left in between. Germline lookup yields CDR1 SGHAT and CDR2 FQNNGV. The CDR3 runs to 14 residues. The CDR3 coding sequence is TGTGCCAGCAGCTTAACCACAGGGAGCTATGGCTACACCTTC. It translates to CASSLTTGSYGYTF. The full variable domain, completed using reference TRBV11-2 and TRBJ1-2, is EAGVAQSPRYKIIEKRQSVAFWCNPISGHATLYWYQQILGQGPKLLIQFQNNGVVDDSQLPKDRFSAERLKGVDSTLKIQPAKLEDSAVYLCASSLTTGSYGYTFGSGTRLTVV.

V is TRBV7-9 and J is TRBJ1-2; D is possibly TRBD1 (6 bases). Per the germline V gene, CDR1 is SEHNR and CDR2 is FQNEAQ (reference sequence). This CDR3 spans 16 amino acids. V lost 3 bases to trimming and J lost 3 bases, with 17 bases between them. The CDR3 reads CASSLPEGGEDYGYTF. The CDR3 DNA reads TGTGCCAGCAGCTTGCCTGAAGGGGGAGAGGACTATGGCTACACCTTC. Together with reference TRBV7-9 and TRBJ1-2, the CDR3 gives the full variable domain: DTGVSQNPRHKITKRGQNVTFRCDPISEHNRLYWYRQTLGQGPEFLTYFQNEAQLEKSRLLSDRFSAERPKGSFSTLEIQRTEQGDSAMYLCASSLPEGGEDYGYTFGSGTRLTVV.

The rearrangement uses TRBV5-1 and TRBJ2-7; TRBD1 matches 10 bases. Trimming cost V 4 bases and J 6 bases; bases outside gene matches: 7. This CDR3 has 14 residues. Per germline, CDR1 SGHRS and CDR2 YFSETQ. CDR3 bases: TGCGCCAGCAGCCCCAGAGGGACAGGGGTCGAGCAGTACTTC. This gives the protein CASSPRGTGVEQYF. The full variable domain, rest sourced from reference TRBV5-1 and TRBJ2-7, is KAGVTQTPRYLIKTRGQQVTLSCSPISGHRSVSWYQQTPGQGLQFLFEYFSETQRNKGNFPGRFSGRQFSNSRSEMNVSTLELGDSALYLCASSPRGTGVEQYFGPGTRLTVT.

This clone was seen only once. The chain has TRBV6-4 and TRBJ2-2; possible D gene TRBD1, 6 bases. CDR1 MRHNA and CDR2 SNTAGT come from the germline V gene. The CDR3 contains 15 residues. Trimming shortened V by 0 bases and J by 3 bases, and 8 bases separated the two germline ends. CDR3 sequence: CASSDSGAHTGELFF. In nucleotides, the CDR3 is TGTGCCAGCAGTGACTCGGGGGCGCACACCGGGGAGCTGTTTTTT.

The J gene is TRBJ2-7, the V gene TRBV6-5, with 8 bases lining up with TRBD1. This CDR3 has 13 residues. The germline gives CDR1 MNHEY, CDR2 SVGAGI. V shed 6 bases, J shed 6 bases, and the junction held 7 bases outside the gene matches. The CDR3 is CASRKDRGREQYF. CDR3 nucleotides: TGTGCCAGCAGAAAAGACAGGGGCCGCGAGCAGTACTTC.

The chain carries TRBV10-3 and TRBJ1-1; weak D call: TRBD1 (5 bases). Looked up from germline, CDR1 is ENHRY and CDR2 is SYGVKD. V lost 3 bases to trimming and J lost 7 bases, with 9 bases between them. This CDR3 contains 12 residues. The CDR3: CAISELTDEAFF. In nucleotides, the CDR3 is TGTGCCATCAGTGAATTGACAGATGAAGCTTTCTTT.

The chain combines TRBV7-9 with TRBJ2-7; 10 bases are shared with TRBD1. CDR1 is SEHNR and CDR2 is FQNEAQ in the germline V gene (reference sequence). With 2 bases clipped from V and 2 bases from J, the junction kept 12 bases outside the gene matches. The CDR3 has 18 amino acids. The CDR3 sequence: CASSLLPGTGERAYEQYF. CDR3 bases: TGTGCCAGCAGCTTATTACCCGGGACAGGGGAGCGGGCCTACGAGCAGTACTTC.

This chain uses TRBV9 with TRBJ2-3, with 8 bases lining up with TRBD1. The CDR3 sequence is 16 residues long. Per germline, CDR1 SGDLS and CDR2 YYNGEE. V shed 4 bases and J 6 bases; nucleotides not matched to a gene: 13. The CDR3 DNA reads as TGTGCCAGCAGCCAGGGACAGGCCCACCTTCAGGATACGCAGTATTTT. Its protein is CASSQGQAHLQDTQYF.

The chain links TRBV2 to TRBJ1-2; maybe TRBD1 (6 bases). Germline V gives CDR1 SNHLY, CDR2 FYNNEI. The CDR3 spans 13 residues. With 5 bases removed from V and 7 bases from J, the gap between germline ends came to 14 bases. The CDR3 nucleotides are TGTGCCAGCAGTTTACAGGGTACGGCTGGCTACACCTTC. Its protein is CASSLQGTAGYTF.

This clone was counted a few times. This chain connects TRBV2 to TRBJ1-2, with 7 positions matching TRBD1. V trimming: 4 bases; J trimming: 4 bases; junction bases outside the gene matches: 3. Germline lookup yields CDR1 SNHLY and CDR2 FYNNEI. The length of the CDR3 is 13 residues. For the CDR3, the DNA is TGTGCCAGCAGTGTCAGGGACAGCTATGGCTACACCTTC. Its protein product is CASSVRDSYGYTF.

This chain's CDR3 is CASSSFATGYYEQYF. CDR3 nucleotides: TGTGCCAGCAGTTCCTTCGCGACAGGCTACTACGAGCAGTACTTC. This rearrangement joins TRBV27 to TRBJ2-7, with D possibly being TRBD1 (6 bases). Trimming removed 4 bases at V and 3 bases at J, with 16 bases between. The length of the CDR3 is 15 residues. CDR1 and CDR2 from the germline V gene are MNHEY and SMNVEV (reference sequence).

The rearrangement uses TRBV25-1 and TRBJ2-5, with 12 nucleotides matching TRBD2. Trimming cost V 10 bases and J 4 bases; bases outside gene matches: 10. The V gene's germline CDR1 is MGHDK and CDR2 SYGVNS. The length of the CDR3 is 15 residues. The DNA for the CDR3 is TGTGCCACCCTCGCACCGGGACTAGCGGGAGAGACCCAGTACTTC. Protein sequence: CATLAPGLAGETQYF.

V and J are TRBV7-2 and TRBJ2-6; TRBD2 is a possible D gene (6 bases). There are 16 residues in the CDR3. Trimming took off 1 base at V and 0 bases at J, with 7 bases between the two ends. Germline lookup yields CDR1 SGHTA and CDR2 FQGNSA. The CDR3 protein is CASSLVGSSGANVLTF. DNA for the CDR3: TGTGCCAGCAGCTTAGTCGGGAGCTCTGGGGCCAACGTCCTGACTTTC.

The chain uses TRBV7-9 and TRBJ1-2; 7 bases are shared with TRBD1. CDR1 is SEHNR, CDR2 FQNEAQ, per germline (reference sequence). The V segment lost 8 bases and the J segment 1 base; nucleotides outside the gene matches: 10. The CDR3 totals 15 residues. This CDR3 is CASGRGTDFNYGYTF. CDR3 nucleotide sequence: TGTGCCAGCGGAAGAGGGACAGACTTTAACTATGGCTACACCTTC.

The sample holds a few counts of this clone. This CDR3 is CASGTSGNNEQFF. CDR3 nucleotide sequence: TGTGCCAGTGGGACTAGCGGTAACAATGAGCAGTTCTTC. The V gene is TRBV19, the J gene TRBJ2-1; the match to TRBD2 covers 11 bases. CDR1 and CDR2 from the germline V gene are LNHDA and SQIVND (reference sequence). The CDR3 spans 13 residues. Trimming cost V 8 bases and J 5 bases; bases outside gene matches: 2.

The chain joins TRBV5-8 to TRBJ2-5; TRBD2 matches 12 bases. Per germline, CDR1 SGHTS and CDR2 YDEGEE. This CDR3 region has 15 residues. V trimming: 5 bases; J trimming: 4 bases; junction bases outside the gene matches: 6. The CDR3 coding sequence is TGTGCCAGCAGGACTAGCGGGAGATTCCGAGAGACCCAGTACTTC. Translating it yields CASRTSGRFRETQYF.

The rearrangement uses TRBV25-1 and TRBJ1-1; TRBD1 might be the D (6 bases). CDR1 MGHDK and CDR2 SYGVNS come from the germline V gene. The length of the CDR3 is 16 residues. V was trimmed by 4 bases and J by 8 bases, leaving 23 bases between them. Written as DNA, the CDR3 is TGTGCCAGCAGTGTTCAAGCAGGGGTTGGTTTGAGAGAAGCTTTCTTT. It codes for CASSVQAGVGLREAFF.

This clone was detected only a few times. The chain uses TRBV6-5 and TRBJ1-2; the D is unclear. V lost 5 bases to trimming and J lost 7 bases, with 11 bases between them. The CDR3 has 12 amino acids. Germline lookup yields CDR1 MNHEY and CDR2 SVGAGI. CDR3 region: CASSSPGGGYTF. The CDR3 DNA sequence: TGTGCCAGCAGTAGCCCGGGTGGTGGCTACACCTTC.

The chain uses TRBV9 and TRBJ1-5, with a weak D call TRBD1 (5 bases). The germline gives CDR1 SGDLS, CDR2 YYNGEE. The CDR3 runs to 14 residues. V was shortened by 4 bases and J by 3 bases, with 11 bases between the two germline ends. The CDR3 loop reads CASSPQGHNQPQHF. The CDR3 DNA sequence: TGTGCCAGCAGCCCTCAGGGCCACAATCAGCCCCAGCATTTT.

The V call is TRBV4-1, the J call TRBJ1-5; 10 positions agree with TRBD1. The length of the CDR3 is 18 residues. The V gene end was trimmed by 4 bases and the J gene end by 4 bases; junction bases not matched to a gene: 13. Germline loops: CDR1 MGHRA, CDR2 YSYEKL. For the CDR3, the DNA is TGCGCCAGCAGCCGAACAGGGACAGGGGAGTCATTGAATCAGCCCCAGCATTTT. Residues: CASSRTGTGESLNQPQHF.

The chain combines TRBV27 with TRBJ2-5; TRBD2 might be the D (6 bases). From germline, CDR1 is MNHEY and CDR2 SMNVEV (reference sequence). The CDR3 extends over 14 amino acids. The CDR3 protein is CATAMDGGQETQYF. DNA for the CDR3: TGTGCTACAGCAATGGATGGAGGGCAAGAGACCCAGTACTTC.

This clone was recorded once. V usage is TRBV28 and J usage is TRBJ1-1; 7 bases line up with TRBD1. After removal of 5 bases from V and 2 bases from J, the junction contained 8 bases not matched to a gene. There are 15 residues in the CDR3. Germline V CDR1 and CDR2: MDHEN, SYDVKM. The CDR3 sequence: CASSLTGPVNTEAFF. In DNA form, the CDR3 reads TGTGCCAGCAGTCTGACAGGGCCAGTTAACACTGAAGCTTTCTTT. Full variable domain (remainder filled in from reference TRBV28 and TRBJ1-1): DVKVTQSSRYLVKRTGEKVFLECVQDMDHENMFWYRQDPGLGLRLIYFSYDVKMKEKGDIPEGYSVSREKKERFSLILESASTNQTSMYLCASSLTGPVNTEAFFGQGTRLTVV.